The text below deals with one T cell receptor beta chain. A much larger clone lies one base from this, so it may be a read error. A second about 7 to 11 cycle PCR used barcoded and J-beta primers. Each cDNA molecule carried a tag from a template-switch adaptor that contained 12 random nucleotides. Via MiXCR, TCRdb re-called the 5' RACE reads, giving one row per CDR3 protein. The profile covers 500,000 to 700,000 distinct CDR3 sequences, with approximately 30% appearing a single time and around a sixth taken by the ten largest. Caucasian individuals from Russia who were healthy and aged 6 to 90 acted as donors. The draw of peripheral blood yielded roughly 9.4 milliliters from each donor. Total RNA, at least 6 micrograms per sample, came from PBMCs. The data belong to a study of blood T cells in healthy people across ages. The CDR3 has 16 residues. V was clipped by 7 bases and J by 5 bases; unmatched bases: 12. In germline, CDR1 is MNHEY, CDR2 SVGEGT.

This sequence originates from a woman of 80 years or more in good health. Sequenced material: blood. The rearrangement links TRBV6-2 or TRBV6-3 to TRBJ2-1, with 9 bases that match TRBD2. CDR3 sequence: CASIPHLAGSHNEQFF. The CDR3 bases are TGTGCCAGCATCCCCCACCTAGCGGGGTCCCACAATGAGCAGTTCTTC.